A single sample is the source of the 11 T cell receptor beta chains below, sequenced in a study of pediatric ulcerative colitis. TCRdb's copy holds only in-frame clones and misses some; the assay was immunoSEQ multiplex PCR. Among 12,000 to 15,000 clones listed, 75% to 90% were seen once. Source material: blood. The receptors here all came from a boy aged 5 to 17 with moderate ulcerative colitis.

The DNA for the CDR3 is TGCGCCAGCAGCTCGGGGACTAGCGGGTTCCTATCCTACAATGAGCAGTTCTTC. Amino acids: CASSSGTSGFLSYNEQFF. The V and J genes are TRBV5-1 and TRBJ2-1, with 12 bases identical to TRBD2. This CDR3 region has 18 residues. CDR1 is SGHRS and CDR2 is YFSETQ in the germline V gene. Germline trimming cut 3 bases from V and 1 base from J; bases unmatched to any gene: 8. Supplemented by reference TRBV5-1 and TRBJ2-1, the full variable domain reads KAGVTQTPRYLIKTRGQQVTLSCSPISGHRSVSWYQQTPGQGLQFLFEYFSETQRNKGNFPGRFSGRQFSNSRSEMNVSTLELGDSALYLCASSSGTSGFLSYNEQFFGPGTRLTVL.

The chain employs TRBV5-1 and TRBJ2-7; D call uncertain. The germline V and J ends were trimmed by 4 bases and 0 bases, with 11 bases remaining between them. Germline V gene lookup returns CDR1 SGHRS and CDR2 YFSETQ. This CDR3 is built from 14 residues. CDR3 sequence: CASSKESPSYEQYF. CDR3 DNA: TGCGCCAGCAGCAAAGAGTCCCCCTCCTACGAGCAGTACTTC.

The rearrangement uses TRBV11-3 and TRBJ2-7, with D hard to call. The ends were cut back, 7 bases at V and 6 bases at J, with 16 bases in the middle. The CDR3 runs to 13 residues. Germline V gene sequence: CDR1 SGHNT, CDR2 YENEEA. CDR3 sequence reads: CASTAVVGGEQYF. The CDR3 coding sequence is TGTGCCAGCACCGCCGTCGTAGGCGGCGAGCAGTACTTC.

The chain employs TRBV6-5 and TRBJ1-1; a possible D gene is TRBD1 (5 bases). Germline assignment: CDR1 MNHEY and CDR2 SVGAGI. The ends were cut back, 6 bases at V and 0 bases at J, with 11 bases in the middle. CDR3 length: 14 amino acids. CDR3 region: CASSFGGVNTEAFF. CDR3 DNA: TGTGCCAGCAGCTTCGGAGGGGTGAACACTGAAGCTTTCTTT.

The chain recombines TRBV7-2 with TRBJ2-1; 8 bases fit TRBD2. The CDR3 is 15 amino acids. Germline CDR1 and CDR2: SGHTA and FQGNSA. V trimming: 4 bases; J trimming: 4 bases; junction bases outside the gene matches: 6. CDR3 loop: CASSSGLAGYNEQFF. The CDR3 nucleotides are TGTGCCAGCAGCTCTGGCTTAGCGGGGTACAATGAGCAGTTCTTC.

The CDR3 is CASSLGRERMYEQYF. The DNA of the CDR3 is TGTGCCAGCAGCTTAGGGCGGGAGAGAATGTACGAGCAGTACTTC. V gene TRBV7-9 combines with J gene TRBJ2-7, with 7 bases identical to TRBD2. CDR1 and CDR2 (germline): SEHNR, FQNEAQ (reference sequence). V was clipped by 1 base and J by 4 bases; unmatched bases: 7. CDR3 length: 15 amino acids.

This chain connects TRBV7-9 to TRBJ2-3; D not resolved. Germline CDR1 and CDR2: SEHNR and FQNEAQ (reference sequence). The V and J ends lost 1 base and 2 bases respectively, with 10 bases between them. The length of the CDR3 is 15 residues. The CDR3 DNA is TGTGCCAGCAGCTTAGTTGGTCATTCCACAGATACGCAGTATTTT. Protein sequence: CASSLVGHSTDTQYF. The variable domain in full, completed from reference TRBV7-9 and TRBJ2-3, reads DTGVSQNPRHKITKRGQNVTFRCDPISEHNRLYWYRQTLGQGPEFLTYFQNEAQLEKSRLLSDRFSAERPKGSFSTLEIQRTEQGDSAMYLCASSLVGHSTDTQYFGPGTRLTVL.

The chain has TRBV5-1 and TRBJ2-3, with 11 bases lining up with TRBD2. The germline V gene has CDR1 SGHRS and CDR2 YFSETQ. The V gene end was trimmed by 0 bases and the J gene end by 3 bases; junction bases not matched to a gene: 12. The CDR3 is made up of 19 amino acids. The CDR3 coding sequence is TGCGCCAGCAGCTTGGAGGGTAGCGGGGGGGCCATGTGGACAGATACGCAGTATTTT. This gives the protein CASSLEGSGGAMWTDTQYF.

The gene calls are TRBV10-1 and TRBJ2-7, with TRBD2 matching over 7 bases. The germline gives CDR1 WNHNN, CDR2 SYGVQD (reference sequence). This CDR3 region has 15 residues. With V trimmed by 1 base and J by 3 bases, 6 bases remained unmatched. The CDR3, as DNA: TGCGCCAGCAGTGAGTGGGCTAGCGGTCTCTACGAGCAGTACTTC. It specifies CASSEWASGLYEQYF.

V usage is TRBV27 and J usage is TRBJ2-1; no reliable D call. Trimming took off 7 bases at V and 9 bases at J, with 13 bases between the two ends. The CDR3 sequence is 12 residues long. Germline V CDR1 and CDR2: MNHEY, SMNVEV (reference sequence). CDR3 in amino acids: CASTFLNGEQFF. Here the CDR3 DNA reads TGTGCCAGCACCTTCTTGAACGGTGAGCAGTTCTTC.

J is TRBJ2-5 and V is TRBV5-1; D gene uncertain. Deletions cut 1 base from V and 5 bases from J, with 3 bases between. The germline gives CDR1 SGHRS, CDR2 YFSETQ. This CDR3 contains 11 residues. The CDR3 protein is CASSLFETQYF. DNA of the CDR3: TGCGCCAGCAGCTTGTTCGAGACCCAGTACTTC.